A single sample is the source of the 11 T cell receptor beta chains below, sequenced in a study of Ad26.COV2.S vaccination and SARS-CoV-2 variants. Profiled with immunoSEQ multiplex PCR; TCRdb holds only in-frame clones, not every one. This sample has 300,000 to 450,000 clones, with about 91% found just once. This specimen was peripheral blood, taken after recovery from COVID-19. The receptors derive from a human donor who had recovered from COVID-19.

This sequence joins TRBV9 and TRBJ2-7, with 9 bases identical to TRBD1. Germline values: CDR1 SGDLS, CDR2 YYNGEE. The trim removed 4 bases at V and 7 bases at J, leaving 9 bases unmatched. This CDR3 contains 14 residues. The CDR3 is CASSSRDRAWEQYF. For the CDR3, the DNA is TGTGCCAGCAGCTCTAGGGACAGGGCTTGGGAGCAGTACTTC.

This chain connects TRBV11-1 to TRBJ2-7; TRBD1 matches 8 bases. The junction had 8 bases not matched to a gene; V was cut back by 4 bases and J by 6 bases. Germline V gives CDR1 SGHAT, CDR2 FQDESV (reference sequence). The CDR3 sequence is 14 residues long. CDR3 sequence reads: CASSSRQGWIEQYF. In nucleotides, the CDR3 is TGTGCCAGCAGCTCTAGACAGGGGTGGATCGAGCAGTACTTC.

This chain joins TRBV7-9 and TRBJ1-1, with TRBD1 matching over 7 bases. After removal of 4 bases from V and 1 base from J, the junction contained 3 bases not matched to a gene. There are 14 residues in the CDR3. The germline gives CDR1 SEHNR, CDR2 FQNEAQ (reference sequence). The CDR3: CASSSQGTNTEAFF. In nucleotides, the CDR3 is TGTGCCAGCAGCTCACAGGGGACGAACACTGAAGCTTTCTTT.

The chain uses TRBV7-9 and TRBJ2-5; tentatively, D is TRBD2 (6 bases). Germline V gene sequence: CDR1 SEHNR, CDR2 FQNEAQ (reference sequence). CDR3 length: 12 residues. The V and J ends lost 5 bases and 5 bases respectively, with 9 bases between them. The CDR3 sequence: CASSGEEETQYF. Here the CDR3 DNA reads TGTGCCAGCAGCGGGGAGGAGGAGACCCAGTACTTC.

The chain joins TRBV19 to TRBJ2-1; 8 positions match TRBD2. Germline lookup yields CDR1 LNHDA and CDR2 SQIVND (reference sequence). This CDR3 spans 16 amino acids. V dropped 5 bases and J dropped 7; count of bases not matched to a gene: 13. The CDR3 DNA sequence: TGTGCCAGTAGTCTTTCCGGGACTAGGGGGTGGAATGAGCAGTTCTTC. It translates to CASSLSGTRGWNEQFF.

This chain joins TRBV5-4 and TRBJ1-3; 10 nucleotides align to TRBD1. Germline V gene lookup returns CDR1 SGHNT and CDR2 YYREEE (reference sequence). CDR3 size: 17 residues. Germline trimming cut 4 bases from V and 0 bases from J; bases unmatched to any gene: 7. CDR3 in DNA: TGTGCCAGCAGCGCTCCGGGACAGGGGACCTCTGGAAACACCATATATTTT. It yields the protein CASSAPGQGTSGNTIYF.

This sequence joins TRBV10-3 and TRBJ1-1; D may be TRBD1 (5 bases). Looked up from germline, CDR1 is ENHRY and CDR2 is SYGVKD. Trimming stripped 8 bases from V and 6 bases from J, with 10 bases between. This CDR3 has 11 residues. CDR3 DNA sequence: TGTGCCATCTCGCCGGGGGCTGAAGCTTTCTTT. Protein: CAISPGAEAFF.

This clone was seen only once. This rearrangement joins TRBV11-3 to TRBJ2-1, with 8 bases that match TRBD1. CDR3 length: 18 amino acids. Germline V gene lookup returns CDR1 SGHNT and CDR2 YENEEA. V was pared by 6 bases and J by 0 bases, with 13 bases of the junction left unmatched. The DNA of the CDR3 is TGTGCCAGCAGTTCCGGCCTCGGGACAGGTGGCTCCTACAATGAGCAGTTCTTC. As protein: CASSSGLGTGGSYNEQFF.

The rearrangement links TRBV7-3 to TRBJ1-6; 7 bases match TRBD1. Germline trimming cut 3 bases from V and 6 bases from J; bases unmatched to any gene: 2. Germline V gene lookup returns CDR1 SGHTA and CDR2 FQGTGA. This CDR3 is 14 amino acids long. CDR3 in DNA: TGTGCCAGCAGCTTTGGGACAGCTAATTCACCCCTCCACTTT. The encoded protein is CASSFGTANSPLHF.

The genes are TRBV13 and TRBJ2-6, with D unclear. Trimming removed 2 bases at V and 0 bases at J, with 5 bases between. The CDR3 has 15 amino acids. Germline-derived CDR1 and CDR2 are PRHDT and FYEKMQ (reference sequence). As DNA, the CDR3 is TGTGCCAGCAGCTTATCAGTCTCTGGGGCCAACGTCCTGACTTTC. It is translated as CASSLSVSGANVLTF. Using reference TRBV13 and TRBJ2-6 for the parts outside the CDR3, the full variable domain is AAGVIQSPRHLIKEKRETATLKCYPIPRHDTVYWYQQGPGQDPQFLISFYEKMQSDKGSIPDRFSAQQFSDYHSELNMSSLELGDSALYFCASSLSVSGANVLTFGAGSRLTVL.

The genes are TRBV5-1 and TRBJ1-1, with 7 bases aligning to TRBD1. J was trimmed by 3 bases and V by 9 bases; bases with no gene match: 8. The CDR3 is 13 residues long. Germline V gene sequence: CDR1 SGHRS, CDR2 YFSETQ. The CDR3 DNA sequence: TGCGCCACCAAGGGGGCCACTTACACTGAAGCTTTCTTT. Protein: CATKGATYTEAFF. Together with reference TRBV5-1 and TRBJ1-1, the CDR3 gives the full variable domain: KAGVTQTPRYLIKTRGQQVTLSCSPISGHRSVSWYQQTPGQGLQFLFEYFSETQRNKGNFPGRFSGRQFSNSRSEMNVSTLELGDSALYLCATKGATYTEAFFGQGTRLTVV.